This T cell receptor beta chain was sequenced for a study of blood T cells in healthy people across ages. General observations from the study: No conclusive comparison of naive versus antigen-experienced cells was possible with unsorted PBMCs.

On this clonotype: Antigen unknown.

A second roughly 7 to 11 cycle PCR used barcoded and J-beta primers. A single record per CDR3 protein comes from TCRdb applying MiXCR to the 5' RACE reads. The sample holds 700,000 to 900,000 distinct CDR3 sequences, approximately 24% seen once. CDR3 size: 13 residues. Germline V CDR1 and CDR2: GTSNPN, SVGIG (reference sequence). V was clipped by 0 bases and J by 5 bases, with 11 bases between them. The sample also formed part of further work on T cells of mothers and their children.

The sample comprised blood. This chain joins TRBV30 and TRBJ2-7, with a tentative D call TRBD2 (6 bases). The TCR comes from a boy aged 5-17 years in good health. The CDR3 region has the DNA TGTGCCTGGAGTGTACGGGAGTTCGACGAGCAGTACTTC. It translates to CAWSVREFDEQYF.